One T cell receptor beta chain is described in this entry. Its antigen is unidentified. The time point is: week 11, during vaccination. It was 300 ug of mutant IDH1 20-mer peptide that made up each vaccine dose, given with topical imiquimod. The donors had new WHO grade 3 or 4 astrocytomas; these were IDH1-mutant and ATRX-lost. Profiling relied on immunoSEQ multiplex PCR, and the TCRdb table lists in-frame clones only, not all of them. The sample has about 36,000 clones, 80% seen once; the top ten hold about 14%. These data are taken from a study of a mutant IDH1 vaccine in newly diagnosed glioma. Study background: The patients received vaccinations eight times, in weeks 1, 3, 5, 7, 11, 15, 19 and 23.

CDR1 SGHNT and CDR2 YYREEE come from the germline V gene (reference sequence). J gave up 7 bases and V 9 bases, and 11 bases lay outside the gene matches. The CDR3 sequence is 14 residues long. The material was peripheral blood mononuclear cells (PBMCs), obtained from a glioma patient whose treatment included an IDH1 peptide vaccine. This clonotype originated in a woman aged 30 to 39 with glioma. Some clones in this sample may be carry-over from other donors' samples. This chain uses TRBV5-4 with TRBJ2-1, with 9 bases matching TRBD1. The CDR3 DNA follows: TGTGCCACACCGGACAGGGGATCGGGGAATGAGCAGTTCTTC. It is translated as CATPDRGSGNEQFF.